These 2 T cell receptor beta chains were sequenced from one sample in a study of a mutant IDH1 vaccine in newly diagnosed glioma. Method: immunoSEQ multiplex PCR; TCRdb's copy keeps in-frame clones and lacks some. The table lists 60,000 to 70,000 clones, roughly 80% of them singletons, with 3.8% in the top ten. Time point: week 47, end of study. Every vaccine dose comprised 300 ug of mutant IDH1 20-mer peptide plus topical imiquimod. Their antigens are not known. The material was PBMCs, obtained from a glioma patient whose treatment included an IDH1 peptide vaccine. The receptors here all came from a man younger than 45 with glioma.

The J gene is TRBJ2-3, the V gene TRBV9; D remains ambiguous. The V end was cut by 4 bases, the J end by 7 bases, with 7 bases between. The germline V gene encodes CDR1 SGDLS and CDR2 YYNGEE. The length of the CDR3 is 11 residues. The CDR3 sequence: CASSSEYTQYF. CDR3 bases: TGTGCCAGCAGCAGTGAGTATACGCAGTATTTT.

The J gene is TRBJ1-5, the V gene TRBV4-1; no firm D call. V dropped 4 bases and J dropped 0 bases, with 10 bases sitting between them. The CDR3 consists of 15 residues. Looked up from germline, CDR1 is MGHRA and CDR2 is YSYEKL. CDR3 amino acids: CASSPTPYSNQPQHF. The DNA of the CDR3 is TGCGCCAGCAGCCCGACACCGTATAGCAATCAGCCCCAGCATTTT.